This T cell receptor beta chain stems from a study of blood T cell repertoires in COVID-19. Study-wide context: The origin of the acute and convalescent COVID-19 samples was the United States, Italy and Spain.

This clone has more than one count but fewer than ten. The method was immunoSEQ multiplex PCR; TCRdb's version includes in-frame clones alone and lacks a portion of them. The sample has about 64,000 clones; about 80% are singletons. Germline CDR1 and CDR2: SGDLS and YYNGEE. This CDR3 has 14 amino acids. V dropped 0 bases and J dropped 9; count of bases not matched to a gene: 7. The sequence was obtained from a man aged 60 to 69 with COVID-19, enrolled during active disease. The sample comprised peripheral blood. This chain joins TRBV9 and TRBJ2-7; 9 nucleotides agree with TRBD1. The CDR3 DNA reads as TGTGCCAGCAGCGTAGCTAAACAGGGGGCGACGCAGTACTTC. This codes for CASSVAKQGATQYF.